This TCR beta chain was captured in a study of beta chain features in type 1 diabetes. The wider study: Investigators examined around 98 million sorted cells across all samples.

Study observations and caveats: Unsettled here was the matter of whether HLA type influences TCRB rearrangement. Overrepresentation of cells with high TCR expression could result from cDNA sequencing. Compared with healthy donors, patients appeared to share more similar naive, central memory and regulatory TCRB repertoires. Among all four CD4+ subsets, Type 1 diabetes patients had TCRB CDR3s that were moderately but significantly shorter.

The germline V gene encodes CDR1 SGHTA and CDR2 FQGTGA. The CDR3 has 15 residues. Deletions cut 0 bases from V and 5 bases from J, with 8 bases between. Since all of the isolated RNA was reverse transcribed, expressed TCRB transcripts were what got sequenced. Some clones are missing from TCRdb's copy, which holds only in-frame ones; the method was immunoSEQ multiplex PCR. The repertoire holds approximately 730,000 clones, with under 15% as singletons. This clone occurred a few times. Antigen: not known. The chain has TRBV7-3 and TRBJ1-6; possible D gene TRBD1, 5 bases. The specimen sequenced was naive CD4+ T cells from blood. The receptor was derived from a young man with type 1 diabetes. CDR3 sequence (DNA): TGTGCCAGCAGCTTAACGGCAGGGAATAATTCACCCCTCCACTTT. This translates into CASSLTAGNNSPLHF.